This T cell receptor beta chain originates from a study of radiotherapy plus CTLA-4 blockade in lung cancer. Notes on this clone: Its target is not known.

Method: immunoSEQ multiplex PCR; TCRdb's copy keeps in-frame clones and lacks some. The table has 81,000 or so clones, over 80% seen once. General study results and limits: There was expansion of tumor-derived TCR clones in blood after radiotherapy plus ipilimumab.

The V end lost 3 bases, the J end lost 1 base, and 1 base lay between the germline ends. In germline, CDR1 is SGHRS, CDR2 YFSETQ. The CDR3 has 12 residues. The source of this sequence is a human donor with non-small cell lung cancer that progressed on radiotherapy plus ipilimumab. Sequencing was performed on peripheral blood, taken from a patient treated with radiotherapy plus ipilimumab. The V call is TRBV5-1, the J call TRBJ2-2, with D hard to call. CDR3 in amino acids: CASSWNTGELFF. CDR3 nucleotide sequence: TGCGCCAGCAGCTGGAACACCGGGGAGCTGTTTTTT.